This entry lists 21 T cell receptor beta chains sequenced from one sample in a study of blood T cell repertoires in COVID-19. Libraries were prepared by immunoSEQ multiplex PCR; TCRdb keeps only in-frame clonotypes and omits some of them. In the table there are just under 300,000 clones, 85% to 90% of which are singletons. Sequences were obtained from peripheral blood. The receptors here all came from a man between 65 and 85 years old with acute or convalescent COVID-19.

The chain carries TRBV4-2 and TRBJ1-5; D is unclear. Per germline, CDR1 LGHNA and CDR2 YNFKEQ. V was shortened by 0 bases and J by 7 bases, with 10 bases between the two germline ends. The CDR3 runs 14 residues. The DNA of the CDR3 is TGTGCCAGCAGCCAAGATGGTAGTTCGCAGCCCCAGCATTTT. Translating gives CASSQDGSSQPQHF.

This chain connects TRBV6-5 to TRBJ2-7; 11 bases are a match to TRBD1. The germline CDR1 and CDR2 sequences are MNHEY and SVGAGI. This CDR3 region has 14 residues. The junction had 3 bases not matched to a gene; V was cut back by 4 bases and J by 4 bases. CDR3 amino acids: CASSWDRGYYEQYF. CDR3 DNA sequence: TGTGCCAGCAGTTGGGACAGGGGGTATTACGAGCAGTACTTC.

CDR3 in amino acids: CASSPTGGLAGGKDTQYF. The CDR3 coding sequence is TGTGCCAGCAGTCCAACCGGGGGACTAGCGGGGGGTAAAGATACGCAGTATTTT. This chain uses TRBV3-1 (or the pseudogene TRBV3-2) with TRBJ2-3, with 15 bases matching TRBD2. The CDR3 runs to 18 residues. The junction had 12 bases not matched to a gene; V was cut back by 6 bases and J by 5 bases. CDR1 and CDR2 (germline): LGHDT, YNNKEL (reference sequence).

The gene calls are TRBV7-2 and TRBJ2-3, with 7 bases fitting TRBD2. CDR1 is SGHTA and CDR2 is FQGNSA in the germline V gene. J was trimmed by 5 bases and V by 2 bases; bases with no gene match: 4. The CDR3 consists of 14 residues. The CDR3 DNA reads TGTGCCAGCAGCTTATGGGCGGGAGAAGATACGCAGTATTTT. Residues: CASSLWAGEDTQYF. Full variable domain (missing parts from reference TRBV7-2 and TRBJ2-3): GAGVSQSPSNKVTEKGKDVELRCDPISGHTALYWYRQSLGQGLEFLIYFQGNSAPDKSGLPSDRFSAERTGGSVSTLTIQRTQQEDSAVYLCASSLWAGEDTQYFGPGTRLTVL.

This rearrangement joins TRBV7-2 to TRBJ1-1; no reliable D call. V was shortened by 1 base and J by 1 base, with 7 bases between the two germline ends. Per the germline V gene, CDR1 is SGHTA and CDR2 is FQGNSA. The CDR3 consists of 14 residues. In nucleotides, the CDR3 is TGTGCCAGCAGCTTAGATGTTCAGAACACTGAAGCTTTCTTT. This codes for CASSLDVQNTEAFF.

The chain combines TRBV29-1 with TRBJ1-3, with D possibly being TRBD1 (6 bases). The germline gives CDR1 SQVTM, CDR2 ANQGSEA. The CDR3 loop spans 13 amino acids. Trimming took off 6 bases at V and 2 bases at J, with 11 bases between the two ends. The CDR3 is CSVLQGPGNTIYF. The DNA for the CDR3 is TGCAGCGTGCTCCAGGGGCCTGGAAACACCATATATTTT.

The CDR3 DNA follows: TGTGCCACCCAACAGGACTCTGGAAACACCATATATTTT. It is translated as CATQQDSGNTIYF. The rearrangement uses TRBV24-1 and TRBJ1-3; a weak D match, TRBD1 (5 bases). V was trimmed by 9 bases and J by 0 bases, leaving 8 bases between them. Germline V gene data show CDR1 as KGHDR and CDR2 as SFDVKD. This CDR3 has 13 amino acids.

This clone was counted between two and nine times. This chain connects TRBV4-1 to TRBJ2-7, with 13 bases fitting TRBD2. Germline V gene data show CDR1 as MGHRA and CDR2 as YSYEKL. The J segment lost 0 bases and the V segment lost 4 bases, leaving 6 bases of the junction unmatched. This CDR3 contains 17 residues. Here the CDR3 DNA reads TGCGCCAGCAGCCGTGGACTAGCGGGGGATTACTCCTACGAGCAGTACTTC. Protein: CASSRGLAGDYSYEQYF.

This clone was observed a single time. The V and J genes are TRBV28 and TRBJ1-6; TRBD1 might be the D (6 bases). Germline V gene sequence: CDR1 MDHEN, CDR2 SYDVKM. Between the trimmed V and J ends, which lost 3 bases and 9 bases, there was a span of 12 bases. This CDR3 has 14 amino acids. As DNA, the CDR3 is TGTGCCAGCAGTTTTGGGGGCTCCGGTTCACCCCTCCACTTT. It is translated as CASSFGGSGSPLHF. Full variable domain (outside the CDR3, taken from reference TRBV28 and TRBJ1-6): DVKVTQSSRYLVKRTGEKVFLECVQDMDHENMFWYRQDPGLGLRLIYFSYDVKMKEKGDIPEGYSVSREKKERFSLILESASTNQTSMYLCASSFGGSGSPLHFGNGTRLTVT.

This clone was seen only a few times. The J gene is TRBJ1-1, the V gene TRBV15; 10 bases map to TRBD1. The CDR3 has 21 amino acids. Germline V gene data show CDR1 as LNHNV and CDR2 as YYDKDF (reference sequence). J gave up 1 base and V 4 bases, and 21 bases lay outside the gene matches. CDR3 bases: TGTGCCACCAGCAAGGTGCCCCCGGGTACGCGACAGGGGGCGAGGAACACTGAAGCTTTCTTT. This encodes CATSKVPPGTRQGARNTEAFF.

The CDR3: CASSEGSTGSYEQYF. The CDR3 bases are TGCGCCAGCAGTGAAGGATCAACGGGGTCCTACGAGCAGTACTTC. The chain couples TRBV10-1 to TRBJ2-7, with D possibly matching TRBD2 (5 bases). V lost 3 bases to trimming and J lost 1 base, with 13 bases between them. The CDR3 contains 15 residues. Germline CDR1 WNHNN, CDR2 SYGVQD (reference sequence).

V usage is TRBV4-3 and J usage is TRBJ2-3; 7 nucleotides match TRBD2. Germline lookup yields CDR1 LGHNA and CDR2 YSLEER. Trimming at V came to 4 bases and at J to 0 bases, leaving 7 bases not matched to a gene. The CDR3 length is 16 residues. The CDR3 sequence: CASSRRSSGSTDTQYF. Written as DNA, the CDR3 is TGCGCCAGCAGCCGAAGGTCTAGCGGTAGCACAGATACGCAGTATTTT.

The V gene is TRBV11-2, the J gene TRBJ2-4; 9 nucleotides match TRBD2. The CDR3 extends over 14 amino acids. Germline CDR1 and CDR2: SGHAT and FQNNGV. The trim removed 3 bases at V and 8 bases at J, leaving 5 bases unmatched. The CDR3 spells CASSFIAGVDIQYF. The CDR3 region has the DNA TGTGCCAGCAGCTTCATAGCGGGAGTGGACATTCAGTACTTC.

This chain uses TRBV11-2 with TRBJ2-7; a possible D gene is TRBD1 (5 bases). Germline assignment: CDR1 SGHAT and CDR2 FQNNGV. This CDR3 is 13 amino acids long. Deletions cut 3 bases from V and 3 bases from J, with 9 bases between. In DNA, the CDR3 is TGTGCCAGCAGCTTGGCAGGGAACTACGAGCAGTACTTC. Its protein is CASSLAGNYEQYF.

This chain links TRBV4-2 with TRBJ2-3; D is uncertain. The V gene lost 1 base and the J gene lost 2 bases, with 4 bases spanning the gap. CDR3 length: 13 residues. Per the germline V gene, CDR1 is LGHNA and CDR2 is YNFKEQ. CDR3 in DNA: TGTGCCAGCAGCCAAGCGGTCACAGATACGCAGTATTTT. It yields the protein CASSQAVTDTQYF.

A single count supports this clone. CDR3 amino acids: CAISQGQGAWDTQYF. The CDR3 DNA sequence: TGTGCCATCAGCCAGGGACAGGGGGCGTGGGATACGCAGTATTTT. The rearrangement links TRBV10-3 to TRBJ2-3; TRBD1 matches 12 bases. Germline lookup yields CDR1 ENHRY and CDR2 SYGVKD. CDR3 length: 15 residues. V was clipped by 6 bases and J by 6 bases; unmatched bases: 7.

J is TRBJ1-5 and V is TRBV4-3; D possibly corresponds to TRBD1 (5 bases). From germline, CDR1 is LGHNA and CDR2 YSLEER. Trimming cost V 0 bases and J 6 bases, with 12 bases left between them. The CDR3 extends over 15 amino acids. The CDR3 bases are TGCGCCAGCAGCCAAGAGGGGGGTTTAGGTCAGCCCCAGCATTTT. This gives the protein CASSQEGGLGQPQHF.

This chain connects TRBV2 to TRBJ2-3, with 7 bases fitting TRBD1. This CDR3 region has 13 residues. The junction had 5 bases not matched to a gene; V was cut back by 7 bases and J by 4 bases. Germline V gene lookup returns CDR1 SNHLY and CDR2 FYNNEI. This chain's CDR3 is CASNDRAADTQYF. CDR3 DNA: TGTGCCAGCAACGACAGGGCCGCAGATACGCAGTATTTT.

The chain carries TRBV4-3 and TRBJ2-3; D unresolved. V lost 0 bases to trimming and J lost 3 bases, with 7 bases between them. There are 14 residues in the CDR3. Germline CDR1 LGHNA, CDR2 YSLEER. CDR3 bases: TGCGCCAGCAGCCAAGATGAGAAGACAGATACGCAGTATTTT. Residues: CASSQDEKTDTQYF.

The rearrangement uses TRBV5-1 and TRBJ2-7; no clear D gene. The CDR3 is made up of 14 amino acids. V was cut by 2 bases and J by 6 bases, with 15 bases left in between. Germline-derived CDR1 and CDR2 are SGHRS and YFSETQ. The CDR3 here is CASSFNSYPGEQYF. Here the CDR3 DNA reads TGCGCCAGCAGCTTTAATTCCTACCCAGGCGAGCAGTACTTC.

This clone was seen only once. The CDR3 DNA sequence: TGTGCCAGCAGCTTTGGAGGCAGGGGTGGCAATCAGCCCCAGCATTTT. Amino acids: CASSFGGRGGNQPQHF. The chain recombines TRBV12-1 with TRBJ1-5; the table's D call, TRBD1, was not checked against the DNA. TRBV12-1 is a recognized pseudogene. The CDR3 has 16 residues.